What follows are 15 T cell receptor beta chains derived from one specimen sequenced in a study of shared T cell receptors in the human thymus. Profiled with immunoSEQ multiplex PCR; TCRdb holds only in-frame clones, not every one. The sample has about 610,000 clones; roughly 90% are singletons. These same records also appear under a second study, on human thymus T cells.

The sample taken for sequencing was thymocytes. These receptor sequences come from a boy in the first two years of life with a congenital heart defect.

This chain uses TRBV2 with TRBJ2-5, with 10 bases aligning to TRBD1. The CDR3 covers 16 residues. The germline CDR1 and CDR2 sequences are SNHLY and FYNNEI. The junction had 10 bases not matched to a gene; V was cut back by 5 bases and J by 4 bases. The CDR3 loop reads CASSSENGDRGETQYF. CDR3 nucleotides: TGTGCCAGCAGTAGTGAGAACGGGGACAGGGGAGAGACCCAGTACTTC.

The chain links TRBV4-3 to TRBJ2-1, with TRBD2 identical over 10 bases. This CDR3 is built from 17 residues. The V segment lost 0 bases and the J segment 7 bases; nucleotides outside the gene matches: 9. Germline V gives CDR1 LGHNA, CDR2 YSLEER. The CDR3 DNA reads TGCGCCAGCAGCCAAGACTCTCTAGCGGGAGTGTGTAATGAGCAGTTCTTC. Protein: CASSQDSLAGVCNEQFF.

The J gene is TRBJ2-3, the V gene TRBV19; no clear D. V lost 2 bases and J lost 1, with 7 bases in between. Looked up from germline, CDR1 is LNHDA and CDR2 is SQIVND (reference sequence). This CDR3 spans 14 amino acids. As DNA, the CDR3 is TGTGCCAGTAGTATAAGATTAGGCACAGATACGCAGTATTTT. Translating gives CASSIRLGTDTQYF.

As concerns this clone: One end of the junction is discordant with germline, which a read error may explain. The chain has TRBV9 and TRBJ2-1, with D unresolved. The CDR3 is 12 residues long. Germline V gene data show CDR1 as SGDLS and CDR2 as YYNGEE. This chain's CDR3 is CASFDSNNEQFF. In DNA form, the CDR3 reads TGTGCCAGCTTTGACTCCAACAATGAGCAGTTCTTC.

This clone was seen a few times. The V gene is TRBV29-1, the J gene TRBJ2-1, with D possibly matching TRBD1 (7 bases). CDR3 length equals 14 residues. The germline V gene has CDR1 SQVTM and CDR2 ANQGSEA. V shed 8 bases and J shed 3 bases, with 17 bases lying between them. The CDR3 nucleotides read TGCAGCTACCGGCAGGGGGGTGACTACAATGAGCAGTTCTTC. Translated: CSYRQGGDYNEQFF.

The CDR3, as DNA: TGTGCCACCGGACAGGGCCAAGAGACCCAGTACTTC. Translation gives CATGQGQETQYF. The rearrangement uses TRBV28 and TRBJ2-5; 8 bases are shared with TRBD1. CDR1 and CDR2 from the germline V gene are MDHEN and SYDVKM. Losses at the gene ends were 10 bases for V and 1 base for J; bases not matched to a gene: 2. The CDR3 loop spans 12 amino acids.

This chain connects TRBV9 to TRBJ2-2; D unresolved. CDR1 is SGDLS and CDR2 is YYNGEE in the germline V gene. The CDR3 is made up of 16 amino acids. The V and J ends lost 5 bases and 0 bases respectively, with 14 bases between them. The CDR3: CASSSSGAANTGELFF. Here the CDR3 DNA reads TGTGCCAGCAGTTCCTCGGGTGCCGCGAACACCGGGGAGCTGTTTTTT.

The chain couples TRBV7-9 to TRBJ1-2; 8 nucleotides align to TRBD1. The germline V gene has CDR1 SEHNR and CDR2 FQNEAQ (reference sequence). Trimming at V came to 6 bases and at J to 3 bases, leaving 6 bases not matched to a gene. This CDR3 has 14 amino acids. In DNA, the CDR3 is TGTGCCAGCAGACCTGGACAGGGCGACTATGGCTACACCTTC. Encoded protein: CASRPGQGDYGYTF. Full variable domain (outside the CDR3, taken from reference TRBV7-9 and TRBJ1-2): DTGVSQNPRHKITKRGQNVTFRCDPISEHNRLYWYRQTLGQGPEFLTYFQNEAQLEKSRLLSDRFSAERPKGSFSTLEIQRTEQGDSAMYLCASRPGQGDYGYTFGSGTRLTVV.

This rearrangement joins TRBV14 to TRBJ2-1; 7 bases are shared with TRBD2. CDR1 and CDR2 (germline): SGHDN, FVKESK. V lost 2 bases to trimming and J lost 2 bases; unmatched junction nucleotides: 12. The CDR3 has 18 amino acids. CDR3 sequence (DNA): TGTGCCAGCAGCCAATCCCAGGGAGGGCCCTGTCCCTACAATGAGCAGTTCTTC. Translated, it gives CASSQSQGGPCPYNEQFF.

The rearrangement joins TRBV6-1 to TRBJ2-3; TRBD2 aligns across 7 bases. CDR3 size: 16 residues. Trimming removed 1 base from V and 0 bases from J; junction bases left unmatched: 4. Germline CDR1 reads MNHNS; CDR2 reads SASEGT. CDR3 nucleotides: TGTGCCAGCAGTGAAGGGGGGACTACCAGCACAGATACGCAGTATTTT. Encoded protein: CASSEGGTTSTDTQYF.

The chain recombines TRBV6-5 with TRBJ2-7; possible D gene TRBD2, 6 bases. Deletions cut 6 bases from V and 5 bases from J, with 14 bases between. This CDR3 spans 13 amino acids. Germline V CDR1 and CDR2: MNHEY, SVGAGI. CDR3 sequence (DNA): TGTGCCAGCAGCCCGGCGGGGCCCAACGAGCAGTACTTC. The encoded protein is CASSPAGPNEQYF.

Concerning this clone: Distinct nucleotide sequences in the sample also encode this CDR3. The rearrangement uses TRBV5-8 and TRBJ2-2; tentative D call: TRBD2 (6 bases). Germline CDR1 SGHTS, CDR2 YDEGEE. The V gene lost 6 bases and the J gene lost 2 bases, with 20 bases spanning the gap. The CDR3 consists of 17 residues. This chain's CDR3 is CASNPPSEGNNTGELFF. The CDR3 nucleotides read TGTGCCAGCAACCCACCCTCGGAGGGGAATAACACCGGGGAGCTGTTTTTT.

The chain couples TRBV29-1 to TRBJ1-1; 7 nucleotides align to TRBD1. Trimming cost V 5 bases and J 6 bases; bases outside gene matches: 6. The length of the CDR3 is 12 residues. Per germline, CDR1 SQVTM and CDR2 ANQGSEA. CDR3 region: CSVKGQLAEAFF. The CDR3 nucleotides read TGCAGCGTTAAGGGACAGCTTGCTGAAGCTTTCTTT.

The chain carries TRBV7-2 and TRBJ2-7, with 10 bases that match TRBD2. Trimming at V came to 0 bases and at J to 0 bases, leaving 2 bases not matched to a gene. Germline values: CDR1 SGHTA, CDR2 FQGNSA. This CDR3 is built from 16 residues. Here the CDR3 reads CASSLAPSGSSYEQYF. As DNA, the CDR3 is TGTGCCAGCAGCTTAGCCCCTAGCGGGAGCTCCTACGAGCAGTACTTC.

The rearrangement uses TRBV30 and TRBJ2-1; tentative D call: TRBD2 (5 bases). This CDR3 region has 14 residues. V was cut by 0 bases and J by 4 bases, with 10 bases left in between. The germline V gene encodes CDR1 GTSNPN and CDR2 SVGIG (reference sequence). CDR3 residues: CAWSVGRDYNEQFF. CDR3 DNA sequence: TGTGCCTGGAGTGTTGGTCGGGATTACAATGAGCAGTTCTTC.